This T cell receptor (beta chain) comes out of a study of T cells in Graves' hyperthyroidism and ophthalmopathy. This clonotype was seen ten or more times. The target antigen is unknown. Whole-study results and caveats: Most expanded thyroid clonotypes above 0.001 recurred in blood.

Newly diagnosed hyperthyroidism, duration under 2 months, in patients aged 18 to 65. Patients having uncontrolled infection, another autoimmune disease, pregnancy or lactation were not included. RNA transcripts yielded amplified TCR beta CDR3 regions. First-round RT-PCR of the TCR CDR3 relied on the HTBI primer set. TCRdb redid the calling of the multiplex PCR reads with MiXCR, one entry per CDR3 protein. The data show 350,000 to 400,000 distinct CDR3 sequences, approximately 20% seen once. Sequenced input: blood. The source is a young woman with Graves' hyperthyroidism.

This CDR3 reads CASSLRGLARDSTDTQYF. In nucleotides, the CDR3 is TGTGCCAGCAGCTTAAGAGGGCTAGCGCGGGATAGCACAGATACGCAGTATTTT. V and J are TRBV7-3 and TRBJ2-3, with D possibly TRBD2 on 6 matching bases. CDR1 and CDR2 from the germline V gene are SGHTA and FQGTGA. This CDR3 contains 18 residues. V was pared by 1 base and J by 0 bases, with 17 bases between.